Below are 6 T cell receptor beta chains sequenced from a single sample in a study of spatial heterogeneity in lung cancer. Study-level results: Tumoral mutation counts were tracked by counts of expanded intratumoral alpha and beta TCRs.

MiXCR was run by TCRdb on the 5' RACE reads, yielding one entry per CDR3 protein. The sample contains roughly 8,000 distinct CDR3 sequences, roughly 7.2% of which appear only once. Time point denoted: sample taken at primary tumor resection. These receptors lack a known antigen. The sequencing here drew on lung tumor tissue, taken at surgery. Receptors originate from a female donor with early-stage non-small cell lung cancer.

This clonotype is judged medium-sized. J is TRBJ2-6 and V is TRBV5-4; D remains unclear. V lost 1 base, J lost 0 bases, and 5 bases lay in between. This CDR3 has 15 amino acids. The germline gives CDR1 SGHNT, CDR2 YYREEE (reference sequence). The CDR3 loop reads CASSLKFSGANVLTF. The DNA of the CDR3 is TGTGCCAGCAGCTTGAAATTCTCTGGGGCCAACGTCCTGACTTTC.

This clonotype is medium-sized in the sample. The chain employs TRBV29-1 and TRBJ2-5; tentative D call: TRBD2 (6 bases). Germline V gene data show CDR1 as SQVTM and CDR2 as ANQGSEA. This CDR3 is built from 17 residues. Trimming cost V 0 bases and J 2 bases, with 19 bases left between them. The CDR3 DNA reads TGCAGCGTTGAAGACCCCTCGGATCTGGGGGGTCAAGAGACCCAGTACTTC. Amino acids: CSVEDPSDLGGQETQYF.

This clonotype was picked up many times. V usage is TRBV12-3 or TRBV12-4 and J usage is TRBJ2-2; TRBD1 matches 9 bases. This CDR3 has 15 amino acids. The trim removed 5 bases at V and 4 bases at J, leaving 5 bases unmatched. CDR3 sequence: CASSPTGQGTGELFF. The CDR3 bases are TGTGCCAGCAGTCCAACGGGACAGGGCACCGGGGAGCTGTTTTTT.

This clonotype was observed many times. The chain couples TRBV28 to TRBJ2-7; D is uncertain. The CDR3 covers 13 residues. Germline V gene sequence: CDR1 MDHEN, CDR2 SYDVKM. V lost 8 bases and J 6 bases, leaving 17 bases between the germline ends. Written as DNA, the CDR3 is TGTGCCAGCGGCCGGTCGGACGTTCGCGAGCAGTACTTC. It encodes CASGRSDVREQYF.

This clonotype ranks as medium-sized. This chain uses TRBV6-4 with TRBJ2-1, with 11 bases fitting TRBD2. The CDR3 has 15 amino acids. V gave up 5 bases and J gave up 5 bases; unmatched junction bases: 5. Per germline, CDR1 MRHNA and CDR2 SNTAGT. CDR3 sequence: CASSPGLAEHNEQFF. CDR3 DNA sequence: TGTGCCAGCAGTCCGGGACTAGCGGAGCACAATGAGCAGTTCTTC.

This clonotype was found many times. The chain carries TRBV7-2 and TRBJ2-5; 10 bases align to TRBD2. This CDR3 spans 16 amino acids. The germline V gene encodes CDR1 SGHTA and CDR2 FQGNSA. V shed 4 bases, J shed 5 bases, and the junction held 10 bases outside the gene matches. The CDR3 bases are TGTGCCAGCAGCTGGGGAGCGGGAGGGCCCTGGGAGACCCAGTACTTC. Its protein is CASSWGAGGPWETQYF.